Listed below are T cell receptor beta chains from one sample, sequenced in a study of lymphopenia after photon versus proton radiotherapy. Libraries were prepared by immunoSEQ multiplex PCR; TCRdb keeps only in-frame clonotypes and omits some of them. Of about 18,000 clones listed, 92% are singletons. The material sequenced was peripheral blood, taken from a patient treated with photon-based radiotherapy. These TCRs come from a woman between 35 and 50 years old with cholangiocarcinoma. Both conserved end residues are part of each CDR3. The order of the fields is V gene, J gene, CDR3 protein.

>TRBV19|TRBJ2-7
CASSNRDRSEQYF
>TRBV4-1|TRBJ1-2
CASSHRNQGKNYGYTF
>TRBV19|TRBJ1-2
CASSIERGTGGYTF
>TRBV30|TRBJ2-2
CAWSVPGVTGELFF
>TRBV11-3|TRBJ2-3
CASSLRTGAGTDTQYF
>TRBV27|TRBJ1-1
CASSSTWTDTEAFF
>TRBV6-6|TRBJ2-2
CASSPGAAENTGELFF
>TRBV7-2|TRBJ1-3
CASSRDREGNTIYF
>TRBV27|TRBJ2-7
CASSDRGHSYEQYF
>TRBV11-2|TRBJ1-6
CASSIRQANNSPLHF
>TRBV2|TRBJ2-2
CATTVAGELFF
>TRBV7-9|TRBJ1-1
CASSKVGWAEAFF
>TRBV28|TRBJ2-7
CASSAPTGLAGGPSYEQYF
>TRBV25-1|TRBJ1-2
CASSLTGGYTF
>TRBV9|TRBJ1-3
CASSLEGPNSGNTIYF
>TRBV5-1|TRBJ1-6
CASSLGQDNSPLHF
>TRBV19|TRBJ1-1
CASSMRAGAVNTEAFF
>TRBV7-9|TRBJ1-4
CASSLGTGEEKLFF
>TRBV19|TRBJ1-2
CASSFSDKYGYTF
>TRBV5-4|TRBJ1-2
CASSDIGRGSGTGFGYTF
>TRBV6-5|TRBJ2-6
CASSYSRGAGANVLTF
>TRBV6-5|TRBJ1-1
CASSYPLTGEAFF
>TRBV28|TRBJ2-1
CASSSPTVRSYNEQFF
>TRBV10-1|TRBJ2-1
CASSRDPYNEQFF
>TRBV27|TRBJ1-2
CASSPLTDRVDGYTF
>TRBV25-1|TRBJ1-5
CASSSRYRGNQPQHF
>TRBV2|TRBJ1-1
CASMDRGGGDTEAFF
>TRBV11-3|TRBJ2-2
CASSPNTGELFF
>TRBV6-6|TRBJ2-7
CASSYSTYTHYEQYF
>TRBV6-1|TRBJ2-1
CATRTGDSYNEQFF
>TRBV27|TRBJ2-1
CASSSKGSYPYNEQFF
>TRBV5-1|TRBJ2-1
CASSALQDSHNEQFF
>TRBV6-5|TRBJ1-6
CASRGLSPNSPLHF
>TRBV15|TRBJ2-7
CATSRPGLAGRYEQYF
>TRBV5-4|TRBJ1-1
CASSLVGQGDTEAFF
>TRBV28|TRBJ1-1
CASSSNTEAFF
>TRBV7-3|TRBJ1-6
CASSLPGSPLHF
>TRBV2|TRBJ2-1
CASKDRRDEQFF
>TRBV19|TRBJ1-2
CASSIAGTGGYGYTF
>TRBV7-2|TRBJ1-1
CASSLRRTGTEAFF
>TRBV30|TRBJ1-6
CAWSTGSDNSPLHF
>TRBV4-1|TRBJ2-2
CASTRGNTGELFF
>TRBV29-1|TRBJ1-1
CSVATGVVTEAFF
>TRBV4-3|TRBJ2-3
CASSQEGAEGDTQYF
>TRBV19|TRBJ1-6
CASMGQGKSPLHF
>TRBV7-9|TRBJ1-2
CASSRDSRFGYTF